This T cell receptor (beta chain) was recorded in a study of blood T cell repertoires in COVID-19. Study summary: Samples of COVID-19 (acute and convalescent) were obtained from the United States, Italy and Spain. Sources were T cells, B-cell-depleted T cells, or PBMCs; the material itself was cDNA or gDNA.

This CDR3 is 15 amino acids long. The germline CDR1 and CDR2 sequences are SGHTA and FQGNSA. With 5 bases clipped from V and 6 bases from J, the junction kept 10 bases outside the gene matches. Per the authors' pipeline: Cell counts per sample came from amplifying reference gene primers. The assay was immunoSEQ multiplex PCR, and TCRdb's table has in-frame clones only and misses some. That table is the source of V, J and clone size, and D and trimming were worked out from the DNA. The table includes more than 65,000 clones, over 60% detected once. The source is a woman at least 80 years old with active or convalescent COVID-19. V gene TRBV7-2 combines with J gene TRBJ1-2; 9 nucleotides line up with TRBD1. The material sequenced was peripheral blood. The CDR3 DNA reads as TGTGCCAGCAGCGAGCATGGGACAGGGTGGAATGGCTACACCTTC. It encodes CASSEHGTGWNGYTF.